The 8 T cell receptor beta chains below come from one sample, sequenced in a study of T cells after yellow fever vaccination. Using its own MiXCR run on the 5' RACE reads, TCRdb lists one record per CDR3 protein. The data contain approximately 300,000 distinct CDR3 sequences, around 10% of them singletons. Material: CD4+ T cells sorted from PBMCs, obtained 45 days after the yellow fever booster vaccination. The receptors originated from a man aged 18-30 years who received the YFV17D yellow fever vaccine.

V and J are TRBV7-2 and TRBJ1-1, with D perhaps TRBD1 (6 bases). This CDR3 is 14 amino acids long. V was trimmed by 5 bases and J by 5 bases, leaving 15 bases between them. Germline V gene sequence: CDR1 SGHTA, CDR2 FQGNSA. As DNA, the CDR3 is TGTGCCAGCAGCATCGTCAGGGGTGGGACTGAAGCTTTCTTT. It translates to CASSIVRGGTEAFF.

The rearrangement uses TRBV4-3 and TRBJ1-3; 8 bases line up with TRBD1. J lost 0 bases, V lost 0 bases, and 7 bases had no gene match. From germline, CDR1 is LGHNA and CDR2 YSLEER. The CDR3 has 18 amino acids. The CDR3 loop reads CASSQDPGQAHSGNTIYF. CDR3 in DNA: TGCGCCAGCAGCCAAGACCCGGGACAGGCGCACTCTGGAAACACCATATATTTT.

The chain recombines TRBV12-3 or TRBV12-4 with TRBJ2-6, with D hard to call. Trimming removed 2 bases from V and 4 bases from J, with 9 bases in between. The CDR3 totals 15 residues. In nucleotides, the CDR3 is TGTGCCAGCAGTTTATGGGTCGCCGGGGCCAACGTCCTGACTTTC. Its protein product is CASSLWVAGANVLTF.

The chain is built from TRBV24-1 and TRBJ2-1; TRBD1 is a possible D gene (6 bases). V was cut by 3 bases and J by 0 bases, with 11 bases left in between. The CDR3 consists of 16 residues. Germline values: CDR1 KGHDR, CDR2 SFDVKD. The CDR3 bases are TGTGCCACCAGTGATCCAGGGGCCCTCTCCTACAATGAGCAGTTCTTC. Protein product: CATSDPGALSYNEQFF.

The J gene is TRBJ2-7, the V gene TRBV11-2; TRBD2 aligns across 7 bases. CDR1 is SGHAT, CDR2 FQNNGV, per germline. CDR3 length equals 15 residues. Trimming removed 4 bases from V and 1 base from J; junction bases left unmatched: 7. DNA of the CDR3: TGTGCCAGCAGCTCCAATAGCGGGCCTTCCTACGAGCAGTACTTC. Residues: CASSSNSGPSYEQYF.

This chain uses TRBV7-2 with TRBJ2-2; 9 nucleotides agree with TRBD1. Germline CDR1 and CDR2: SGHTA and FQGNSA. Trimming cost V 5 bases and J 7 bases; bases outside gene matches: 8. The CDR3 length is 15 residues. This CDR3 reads CASSLTGQGYGELFF. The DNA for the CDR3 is TGTGCCAGCAGCCTTACGGGACAGGGTTACGGGGAGCTGTTTTTT.

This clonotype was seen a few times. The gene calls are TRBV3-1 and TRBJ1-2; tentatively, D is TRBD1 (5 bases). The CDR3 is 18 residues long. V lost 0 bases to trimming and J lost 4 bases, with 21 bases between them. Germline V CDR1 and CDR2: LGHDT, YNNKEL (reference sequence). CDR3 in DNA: TGTGCCAGCAGCCAAGACGGCAGGGAAATACCTGGGGCCTATGGCTACACCTTC. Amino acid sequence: CASSQDGREIPGAYGYTF.

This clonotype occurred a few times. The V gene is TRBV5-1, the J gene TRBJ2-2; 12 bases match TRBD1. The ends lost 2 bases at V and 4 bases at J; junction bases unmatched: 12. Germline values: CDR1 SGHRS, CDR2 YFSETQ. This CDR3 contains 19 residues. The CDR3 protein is CASSFLPGQGAMSTGELFF. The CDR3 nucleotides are TGCGCCAGCAGCTTCCTTCCGGGACAGGGGGCGATGAGCACCGGGGAGCTGTTTTTT.